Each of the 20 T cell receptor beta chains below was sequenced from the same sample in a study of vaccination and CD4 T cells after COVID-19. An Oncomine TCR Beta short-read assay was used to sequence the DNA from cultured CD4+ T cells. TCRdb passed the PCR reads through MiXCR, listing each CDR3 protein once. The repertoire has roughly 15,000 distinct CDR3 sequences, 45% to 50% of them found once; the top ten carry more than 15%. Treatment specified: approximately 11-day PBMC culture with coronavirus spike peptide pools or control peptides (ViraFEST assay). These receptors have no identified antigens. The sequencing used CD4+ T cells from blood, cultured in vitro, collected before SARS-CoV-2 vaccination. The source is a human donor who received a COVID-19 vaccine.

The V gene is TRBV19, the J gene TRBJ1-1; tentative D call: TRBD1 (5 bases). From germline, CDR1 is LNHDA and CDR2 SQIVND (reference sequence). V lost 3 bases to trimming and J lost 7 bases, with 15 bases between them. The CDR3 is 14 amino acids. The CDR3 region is CASSIIPRDGEAFF. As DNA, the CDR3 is TGTGCCAGTAGTATCATCCCCAGGGACGGTGAAGCTTTCTTT.

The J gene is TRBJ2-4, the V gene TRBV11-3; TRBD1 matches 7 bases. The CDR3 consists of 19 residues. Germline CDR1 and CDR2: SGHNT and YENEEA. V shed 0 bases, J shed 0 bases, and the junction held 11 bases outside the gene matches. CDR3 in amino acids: CASSLDLRQGFLAKNIQYF. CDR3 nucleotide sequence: TGTGCCAGCAGCTTAGATTTGCGACAGGGCTTTCTAGCCAAAAACATTCAGTACTTC. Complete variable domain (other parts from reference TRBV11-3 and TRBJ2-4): EAGVVQSPRYKIIEKKQPVAFWCNPISGHNTLYWYLQNLGQGPELLIRYENEEAVDDSQLPKDRFSAERLKGVDSTLKIQPAELGDSAVYLCASSLDLRQGFLAKNIQYFGAGTRLSVL.

CDR3 nucleotide sequence: TGTGCCAGCAGTTACACACAAGATTCCTACGAGCAGTACTTC. Its translation: CASSYTQDSYEQYF. This chain links TRBV6-5 with TRBJ2-7; D is uncertain. CDR1 and CDR2 (germline): MNHEY, SVGAGI. This CDR3 spans 14 amino acids. V shed 2 bases and J shed 1 base, with 9 bases lying between them.

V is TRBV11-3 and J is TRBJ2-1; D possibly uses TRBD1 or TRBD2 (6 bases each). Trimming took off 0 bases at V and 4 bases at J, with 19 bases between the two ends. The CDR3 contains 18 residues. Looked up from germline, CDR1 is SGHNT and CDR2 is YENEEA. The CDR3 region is CASSLDLGGWARYNEQFF. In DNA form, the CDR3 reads TGTGCCAGCAGCTTAGACCTAGGGGGGTGGGCTAGGTACAATGAGCAGTTCTTC.

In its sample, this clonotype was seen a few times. CDR3 loop: CASSWGWDTQYF. CDR3 DNA: TGTGCCAGTAGTTGGGGGTGGGATACGCAGTATTTT. This chain joins TRBV19 and TRBJ2-3; tentatively, D is TRBD1 or TRBD2 (5 bases each). The CDR3 spans 12 residues. The V and J ends lost 5 bases and 6 bases respectively, with 9 bases between them. The germline V gene has CDR1 LNHDA and CDR2 SQIVND (reference sequence).

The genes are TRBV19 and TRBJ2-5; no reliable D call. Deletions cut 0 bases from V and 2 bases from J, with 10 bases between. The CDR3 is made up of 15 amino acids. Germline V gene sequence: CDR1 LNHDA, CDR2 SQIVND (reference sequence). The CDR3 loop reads CASSIDPARQETQYF. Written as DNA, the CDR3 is TGTGCCAGTAGTATAGACCCGGCTAGGCAAGAGACCCAGTACTTC.

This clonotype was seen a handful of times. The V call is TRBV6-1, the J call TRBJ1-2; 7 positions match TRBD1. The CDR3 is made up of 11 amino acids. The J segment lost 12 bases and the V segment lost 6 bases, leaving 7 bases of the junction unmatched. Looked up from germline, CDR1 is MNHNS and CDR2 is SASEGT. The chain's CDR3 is CASRRTGDNTF. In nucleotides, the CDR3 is TGTGCCAGCAGGAGAACAGGGGACAACACCTTC.

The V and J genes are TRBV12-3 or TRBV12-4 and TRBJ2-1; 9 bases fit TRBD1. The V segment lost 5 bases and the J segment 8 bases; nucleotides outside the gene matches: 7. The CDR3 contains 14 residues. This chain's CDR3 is CASSPGQGRDEQFF. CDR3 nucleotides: TGTGCCAGCAGTCCAGGACAGGGGCGGGATGAGCAGTTCTTC.

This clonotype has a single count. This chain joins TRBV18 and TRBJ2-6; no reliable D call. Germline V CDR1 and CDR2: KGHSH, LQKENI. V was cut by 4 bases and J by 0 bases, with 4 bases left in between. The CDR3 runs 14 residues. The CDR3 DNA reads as TGTGCCAGCTCACTAGACTCTGGGGCCAACGTCCTGACTTTC. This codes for CASSLDSGANVLTF. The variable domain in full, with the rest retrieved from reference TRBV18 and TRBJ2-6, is NAGVMQNPRHLVRRRGQEARLRCSPMKGHSHVYWYRQLPEEGLKFMVYLQKENIIDESGMPKERFSAEFPKEGPSILRIQQVVRGDSAAYFCASSLDSGANVLTFGAGSRLTVL.

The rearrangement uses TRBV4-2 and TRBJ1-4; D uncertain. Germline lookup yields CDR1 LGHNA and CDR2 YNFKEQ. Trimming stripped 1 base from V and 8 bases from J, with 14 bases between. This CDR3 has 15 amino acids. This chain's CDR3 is CASSQGVPEEEKLFF. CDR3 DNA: TGTGCCAGCAGCCAAGGGGTCCCCGAGGAGGAAAAACTGTTTTTT.

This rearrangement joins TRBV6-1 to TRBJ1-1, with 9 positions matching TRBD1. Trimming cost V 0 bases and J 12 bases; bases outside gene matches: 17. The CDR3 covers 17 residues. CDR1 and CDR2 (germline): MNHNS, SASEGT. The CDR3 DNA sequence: TGTGCCAGCAGTGAAGCGCCCCGCGGCCGGGACAGGGCGGGTTCTTTCTTT. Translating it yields CASSEAPRGRDRAGSFF.

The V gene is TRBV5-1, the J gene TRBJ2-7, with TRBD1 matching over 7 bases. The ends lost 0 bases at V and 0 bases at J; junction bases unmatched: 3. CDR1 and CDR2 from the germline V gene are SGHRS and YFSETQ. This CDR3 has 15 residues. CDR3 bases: TGCGCCAGCAGCTTGGTAGGGGGCGACTCCTACGAGCAGTACTTC. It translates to CASSLVGGDSYEQYF.

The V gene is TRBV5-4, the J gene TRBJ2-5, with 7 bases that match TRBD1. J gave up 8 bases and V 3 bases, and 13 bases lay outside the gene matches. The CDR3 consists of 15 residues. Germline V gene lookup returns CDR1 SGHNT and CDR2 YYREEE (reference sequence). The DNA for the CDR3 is TGTGCCAGCAGCTCCCTCCTGGACAGGCTCATAACCCAGTACTTC. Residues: CASSSLLDRLITQYF.

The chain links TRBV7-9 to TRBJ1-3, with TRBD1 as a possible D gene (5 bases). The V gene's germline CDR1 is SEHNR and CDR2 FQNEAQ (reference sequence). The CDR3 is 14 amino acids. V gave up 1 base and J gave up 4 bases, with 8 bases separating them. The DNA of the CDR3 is TGTGCCAGCAGCTTAGGAGGGGACGGAAACACCATATATTTT. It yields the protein CASSLGGDGNTIYF.

The CDR3 loop reads CASSVGASGGQETQYF. The CDR3 DNA reads as TGTGCCAGCAGCGTAGGAGCTAGCGGGGGGCAAGAGACCCAGTACTTC. V is TRBV9 and J is TRBJ2-5, with TRBD2 matching 11 bases. Per germline, CDR1 SGDLS and CDR2 YYNGEE. V was pared by 0 bases and J by 2 bases, with 3 bases of the junction left unmatched. The CDR3 spans 16 residues.

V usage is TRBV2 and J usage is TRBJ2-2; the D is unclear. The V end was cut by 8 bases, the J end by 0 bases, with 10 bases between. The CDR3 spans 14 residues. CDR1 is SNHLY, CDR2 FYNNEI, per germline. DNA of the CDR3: TGTGCCAGCTGTGGTCAGACGAACACCGGGGAGCTGTTTTTT. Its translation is CASCGQTNTGELFF.

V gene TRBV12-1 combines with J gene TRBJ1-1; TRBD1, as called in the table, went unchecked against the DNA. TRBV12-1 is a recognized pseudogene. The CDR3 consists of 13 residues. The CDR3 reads CASSWGHYTEAFF. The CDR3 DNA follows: TGTGCCAGCAGCTGGGGACACTACACTGAAGCTTTCTTT.

CDR3 DNA: TGTGCCTGGAGTGTACTGACAGGGGAGCTGTTTTTT. Protein sequence: CAWSVLTGELFF. J is TRBJ2-2 and V is TRBV30; the D is unclear. The germline gives CDR1 GTSNPN, CDR2 SVGIG (reference sequence). The V gene lost 0 bases and the J gene lost 8 bases, with 7 bases spanning the gap. CDR3 length: 12 residues.

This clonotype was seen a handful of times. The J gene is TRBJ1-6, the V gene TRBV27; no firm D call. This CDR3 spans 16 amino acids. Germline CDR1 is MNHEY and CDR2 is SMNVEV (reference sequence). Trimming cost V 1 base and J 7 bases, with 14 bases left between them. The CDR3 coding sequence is TGTGCCAGCAGTTTATACGGCGGAGAATTCAATTCACCCCTCCACTTT. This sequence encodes CASSLYGGEFNSPLHF.

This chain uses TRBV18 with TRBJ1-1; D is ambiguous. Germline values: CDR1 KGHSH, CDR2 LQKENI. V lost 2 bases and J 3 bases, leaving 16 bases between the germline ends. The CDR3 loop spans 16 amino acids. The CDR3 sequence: CASSPGSTAGHTEAFF. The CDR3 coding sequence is TGTGCCAGCTCACCAGGTTCGACTGCTGGTCACACTGAAGCTTTCTTT.